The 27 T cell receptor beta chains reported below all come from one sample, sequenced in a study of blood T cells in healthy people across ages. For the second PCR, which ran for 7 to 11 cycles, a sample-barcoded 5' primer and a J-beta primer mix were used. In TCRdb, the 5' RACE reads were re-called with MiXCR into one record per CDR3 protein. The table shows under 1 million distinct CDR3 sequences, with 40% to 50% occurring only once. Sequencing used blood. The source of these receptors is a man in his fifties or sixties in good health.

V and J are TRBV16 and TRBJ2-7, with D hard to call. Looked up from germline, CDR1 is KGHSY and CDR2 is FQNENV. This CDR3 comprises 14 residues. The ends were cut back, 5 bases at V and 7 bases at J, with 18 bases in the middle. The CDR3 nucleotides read TGTGCCAGCAGCTACAACGGCCCGTACAATGAGCAGTACTTC. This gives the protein CASSYNGPYNEQYF.

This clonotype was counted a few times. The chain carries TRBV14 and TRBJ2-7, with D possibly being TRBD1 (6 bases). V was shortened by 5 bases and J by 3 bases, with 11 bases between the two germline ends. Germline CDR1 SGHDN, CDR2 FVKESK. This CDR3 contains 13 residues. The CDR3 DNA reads TGTGCCAGCAGCGATACAGGGATCTACGAGCAGTACTTC. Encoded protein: CASSDTGIYEQYF.

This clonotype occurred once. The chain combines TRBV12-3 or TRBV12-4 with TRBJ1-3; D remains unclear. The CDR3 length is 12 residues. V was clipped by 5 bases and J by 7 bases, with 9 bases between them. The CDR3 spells CASSPNGNTIYF. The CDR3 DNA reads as TGTGCCAGCAGTCCTAATGGGAACACCATATATTTT.

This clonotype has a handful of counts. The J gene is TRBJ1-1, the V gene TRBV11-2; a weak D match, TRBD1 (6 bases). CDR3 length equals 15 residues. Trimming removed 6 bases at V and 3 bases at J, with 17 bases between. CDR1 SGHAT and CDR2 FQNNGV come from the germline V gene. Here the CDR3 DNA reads TGTGCCAGCAGGCACGTGCGGGGGGCCCACACTGAAGCTTTCTTT. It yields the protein CASRHVRGAHTEAFF.

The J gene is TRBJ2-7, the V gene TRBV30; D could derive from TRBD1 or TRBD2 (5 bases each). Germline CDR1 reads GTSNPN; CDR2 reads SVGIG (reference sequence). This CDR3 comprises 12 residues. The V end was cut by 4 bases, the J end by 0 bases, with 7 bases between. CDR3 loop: CAWTGSSYEQYF. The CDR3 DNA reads TGTGCCTGGACAGGGAGCTCCTACGAGCAGTACTTC.

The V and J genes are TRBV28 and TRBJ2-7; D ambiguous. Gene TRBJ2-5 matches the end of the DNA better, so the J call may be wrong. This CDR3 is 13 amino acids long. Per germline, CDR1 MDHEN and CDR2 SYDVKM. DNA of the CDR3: TGTGCCAGCGGCCGGATGGGGTCAGAGACCCAGTACTTC. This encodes CASGRMGSETQYF.

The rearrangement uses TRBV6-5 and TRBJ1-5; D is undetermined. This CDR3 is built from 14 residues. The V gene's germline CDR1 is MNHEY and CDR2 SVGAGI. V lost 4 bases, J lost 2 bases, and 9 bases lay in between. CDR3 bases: TGTGCCAGCAGTTTCGGACCTGGCAATCAGCCCCAGCATTTT. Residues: CASSFGPGNQPQHF.

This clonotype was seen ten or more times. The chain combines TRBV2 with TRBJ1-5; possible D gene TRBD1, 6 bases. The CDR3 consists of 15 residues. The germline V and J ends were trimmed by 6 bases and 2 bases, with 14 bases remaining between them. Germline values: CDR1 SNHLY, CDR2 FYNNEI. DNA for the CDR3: TGTGCCAGCAGCGTAACAGGGCTGGGCAATCAGCCCCAGCATTTT. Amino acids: CASSVTGLGNQPQHF.

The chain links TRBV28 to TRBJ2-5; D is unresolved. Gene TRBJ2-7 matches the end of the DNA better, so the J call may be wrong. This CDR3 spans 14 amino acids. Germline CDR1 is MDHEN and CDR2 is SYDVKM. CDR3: CAGRPAGPTYEQYF. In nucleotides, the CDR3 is TGTGCCGGTCGCCCCGCCGGCCCTACCTACGAGCAGTACTTC.

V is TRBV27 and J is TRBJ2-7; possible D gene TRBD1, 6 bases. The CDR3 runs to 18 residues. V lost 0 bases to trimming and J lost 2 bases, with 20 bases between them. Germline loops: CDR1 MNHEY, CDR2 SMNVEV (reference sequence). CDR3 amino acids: CASSLSQAGAAQTYEQYF. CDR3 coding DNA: TGTGCCAGCAGTTTATCTCAGGCAGGGGCAGCCCAAACCTACGAGCAGTACTTC.

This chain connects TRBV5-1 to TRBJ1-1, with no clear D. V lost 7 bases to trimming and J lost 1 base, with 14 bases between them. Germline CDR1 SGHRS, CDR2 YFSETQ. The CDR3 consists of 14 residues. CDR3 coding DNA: TGCGCCAGCTCGGACGGACTTACGAACACTGAAGCTTTCTTT. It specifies CASSDGLTNTEAFF.

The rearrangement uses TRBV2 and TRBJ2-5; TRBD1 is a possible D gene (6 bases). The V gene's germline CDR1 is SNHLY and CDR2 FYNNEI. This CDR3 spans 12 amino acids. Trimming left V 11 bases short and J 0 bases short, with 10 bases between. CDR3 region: CAGRQDQETQYF. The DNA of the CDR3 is TGTGCCGGACGACAGGACCAAGAGACCCAGTACTTC.

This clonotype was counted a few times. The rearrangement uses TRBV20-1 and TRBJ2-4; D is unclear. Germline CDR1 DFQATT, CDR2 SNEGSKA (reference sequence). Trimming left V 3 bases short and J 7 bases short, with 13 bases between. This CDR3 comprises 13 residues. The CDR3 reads CSARGPNANIQYF. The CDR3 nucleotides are TGCAGTGCTAGGGGTCCTAACGCGAACATTCAGTACTTC.

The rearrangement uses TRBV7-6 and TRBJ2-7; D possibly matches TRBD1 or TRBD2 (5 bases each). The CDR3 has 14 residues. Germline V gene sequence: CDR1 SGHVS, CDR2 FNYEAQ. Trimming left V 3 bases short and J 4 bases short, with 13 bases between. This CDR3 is CASSLGPVGYEQYF. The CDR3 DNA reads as TGTGCCAGCAGCTTGGGACCGGTGGGATACGAGCAGTACTTC.

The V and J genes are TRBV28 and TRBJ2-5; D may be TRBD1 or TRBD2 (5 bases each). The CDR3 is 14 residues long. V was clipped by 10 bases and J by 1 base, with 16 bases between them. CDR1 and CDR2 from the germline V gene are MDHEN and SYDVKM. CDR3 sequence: CATTHRDGQETQYF. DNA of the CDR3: TGTGCCACCACCCACCGGGACGGCCAAGAGACCCAGTACTTC.

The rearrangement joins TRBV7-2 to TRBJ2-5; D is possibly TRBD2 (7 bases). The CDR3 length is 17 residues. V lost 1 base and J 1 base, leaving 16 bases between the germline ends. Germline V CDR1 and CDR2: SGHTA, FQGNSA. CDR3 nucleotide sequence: TGTGCCAGCAGCTTAGGTGCGGGGGCCCGGGGCCAAGAGACCCAGTACTTC. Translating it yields CASSLGAGARGQETQYF.

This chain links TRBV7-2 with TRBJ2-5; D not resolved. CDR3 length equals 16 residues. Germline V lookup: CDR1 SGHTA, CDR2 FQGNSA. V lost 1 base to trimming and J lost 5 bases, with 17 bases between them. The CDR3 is CASSLEGCGPSETQYF. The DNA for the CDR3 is TGTGCCAGCAGCTTAGAGGGTTGTGGCCCTAGTGAGACCCAGTACTTC.

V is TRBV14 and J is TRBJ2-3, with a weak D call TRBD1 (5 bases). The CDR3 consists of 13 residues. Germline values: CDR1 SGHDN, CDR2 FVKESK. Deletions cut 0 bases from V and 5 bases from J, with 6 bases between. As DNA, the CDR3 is TGTGCCAGCAGCCAAGAGGGGCAAGATACGCAGTATTTT. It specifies CASSQEGQDTQYF. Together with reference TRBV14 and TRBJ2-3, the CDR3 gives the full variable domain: EAGVTQFPSHSVIEKGQTVTLRCDPISGHDNLYWYRRVMGKEIKFLLHFVKESKQDESGMPNNRFLAERTGGTYSTLKVQPAELEDSGVYFCASSQEGQDTQYFGPGTRLTVL.

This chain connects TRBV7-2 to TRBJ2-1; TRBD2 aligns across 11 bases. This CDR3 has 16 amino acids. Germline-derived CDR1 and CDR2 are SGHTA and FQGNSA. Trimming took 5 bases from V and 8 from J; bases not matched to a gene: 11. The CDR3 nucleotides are TGTGCCAGCAGCCCGAGCCGACTAGCGGGGAGCCATGAGCAGTTCTTC. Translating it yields CASSPSRLAGSHEQFF.

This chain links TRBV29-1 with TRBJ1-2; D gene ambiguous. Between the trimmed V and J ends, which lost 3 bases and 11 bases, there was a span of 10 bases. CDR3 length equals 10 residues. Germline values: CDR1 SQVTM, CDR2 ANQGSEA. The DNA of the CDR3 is TGCAGCGTTGACAAGTCTCCGTACACCTTC. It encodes CSVDKSPYTF.

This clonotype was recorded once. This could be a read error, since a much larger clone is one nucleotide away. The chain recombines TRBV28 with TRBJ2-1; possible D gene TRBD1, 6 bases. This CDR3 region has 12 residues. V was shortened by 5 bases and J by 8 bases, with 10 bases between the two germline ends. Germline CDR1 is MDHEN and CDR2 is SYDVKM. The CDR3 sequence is CASSNRVHEQFF. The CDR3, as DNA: TGTGCCAGCAGTAACAGGGTCCATGAGCAGTTCTTC.

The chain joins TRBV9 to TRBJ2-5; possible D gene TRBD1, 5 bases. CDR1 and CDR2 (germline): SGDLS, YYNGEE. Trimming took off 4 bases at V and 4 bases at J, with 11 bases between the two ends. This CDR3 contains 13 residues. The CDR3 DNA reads TGTGCCAGCAGCTCCAGGGTTTCAGAGACCCAGTACTTC. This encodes CASSSRVSETQYF. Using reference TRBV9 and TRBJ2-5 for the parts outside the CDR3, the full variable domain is DSGVTQTPKHLITATGQRVTLRCSPRSGDLSVYWYQQSLDQGLQFLIQYYNGEERAKGNILERFSAQQFPDLHSELNLSSLELGDSALYFCASSSRVSETQYFGPGTRLLVL.

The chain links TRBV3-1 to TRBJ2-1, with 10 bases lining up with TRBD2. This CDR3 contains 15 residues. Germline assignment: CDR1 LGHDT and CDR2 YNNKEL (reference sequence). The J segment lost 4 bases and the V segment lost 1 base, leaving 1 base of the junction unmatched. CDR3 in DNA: TGTGCCAGCAGCCAAGTACTAGCGGGGTACAATGAGCAGTTCTTC. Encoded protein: CASSQVLAGYNEQFF.

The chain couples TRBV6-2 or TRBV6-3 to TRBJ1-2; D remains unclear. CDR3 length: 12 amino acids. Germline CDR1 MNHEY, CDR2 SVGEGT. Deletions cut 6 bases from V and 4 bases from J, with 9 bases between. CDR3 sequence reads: CASSSQSYGYTF. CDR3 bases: TGTGCCAGCAGCTCACAGTCCTATGGCTACACCTTC.

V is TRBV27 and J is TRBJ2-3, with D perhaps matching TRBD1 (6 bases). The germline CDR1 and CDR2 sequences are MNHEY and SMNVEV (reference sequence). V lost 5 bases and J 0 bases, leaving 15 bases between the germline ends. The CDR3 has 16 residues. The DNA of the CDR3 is TGTGCCAGCAGTCGAACAGGGATCGGTAGCACAGATACGCAGTATTTT. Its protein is CASSRTGIGSTDTQYF.

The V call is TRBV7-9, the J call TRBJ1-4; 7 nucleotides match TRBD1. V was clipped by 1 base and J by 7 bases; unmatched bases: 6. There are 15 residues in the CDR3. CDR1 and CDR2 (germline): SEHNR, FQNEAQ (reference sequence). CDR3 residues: CASSLVAGGSEKLFF. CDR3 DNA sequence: TGTGCCAGCAGCTTAGTGGCAGGGGGAAGTGAAAAACTGTTTTTT. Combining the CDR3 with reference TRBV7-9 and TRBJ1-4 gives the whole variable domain DTGVSQNPRHKITKRGQNVTFRCDPISEHNRLYWYRQTLGQGPEFLTYFQNEAQLEKSRLLSDRFSAERPKGSFSTLEIQRTEQGDSAMYLCASSLVAGGSEKLFFGSGTQLSVL.

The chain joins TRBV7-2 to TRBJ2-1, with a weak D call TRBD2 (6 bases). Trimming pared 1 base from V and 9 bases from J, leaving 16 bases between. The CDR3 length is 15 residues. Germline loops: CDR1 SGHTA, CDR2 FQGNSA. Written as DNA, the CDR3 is TGTGCCAGCAGCTTAGAAGCGGGTTATAGCAGTGAGCAGTTCTTC. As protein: CASSLEAGYSSEQFF. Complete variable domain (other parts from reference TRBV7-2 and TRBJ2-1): GAGVSQSPSNKVTEKGKDVELRCDPISGHTALYWYRQSLGQGLEFLIYFQGNSAPDKSGLPSDRFSAERTGGSVSTLTIQRTQQEDSAVYLCASSLEAGYSSEQFFGPGTRLTVL.